A selection of T cell receptor beta chains follows, all from one sample in a study of blood T cell repertoires in COVID-19. Data came from immunoSEQ multiplex PCR; TCRdb stores just in-frame clones and leaves some out. Among roughly 380,000 clones listed, around 87% were seen once. Sequences were obtained from PBMCs or T cells enriched from blood (not recorded which). The source is a young man who had recovered from COVID-19. CDR3s include the opening cysteine and the closing phenylalanine or tryptophan. D genes are given only for firm matches. Size tells how often a clone was seen (once, few, many) or the class of an expanded clone, and some rows leave it out.

d_call: -; clone_size: -; v_call: TRBV6-5; j_call: TRBJ1-1; cdr3_aa: CASGGLVENTEAFF; cdr3_nt: TGTGCCAGCGGAGGATTGGTTGAGAACACTGAAGCTTTCTTT
d_call: -; clone_size: -; v_call: TRBV5-5; j_call: TRBJ1-1; cdr3_aa: CASSFMTEAFF; cdr3_nt: TGTGCCAGCAGCTTCATGACTGAAGCTTTCTTT
d_call: -; clone_size: -; v_call: TRBV4-3; j_call: TRBJ1-6; cdr3_aa: CASSQGRGNSPLHF; cdr3_nt: TGCGCCAGCAGCCAAGGTCGCGGCAATTCACCCCTCCACTTT
d_call: -; clone_size: -; v_call: TRBV5-4; j_call: TRBJ1-6; cdr3_aa: CASSYPGMNSPLHF; cdr3_nt: TGTGCCAGCAGCTACCCCGGGATGAATTCACCCCTCCACTTT
d_call: TRBD2; clone_size: -; v_call: TRBV18; j_call: TRBJ2-3; cdr3_aa: CASSTTSGGTDTQYF; cdr3_nt: TGTGCCAGCTCGACGACTAGCGGGGGCACAGATACGCAGTATTTT
d_call: -; clone_size: once; v_call: TRBV2; j_call: TRBJ1-6; cdr3_aa: CASSEIPFQNSPLHF; cdr3_nt: TGTGCCAGCAGTGAAATTCCCTTCCAGAATTCACCCCTCCACTTT
d_call: TRBD1; clone_size: -; v_call: TRBV2; j_call: TRBJ2-7; cdr3_aa: CASSWTGGPYEQYF; cdr3_nt: TGTGCCAGCAGCTGGACAGGGGGGCCCTACGAGCAGTACTTC
d_call: -; clone_size: -; v_call: TRBV12-3/TRBV12-4; j_call: TRBJ1-2; cdr3_aa: CASSSYLAGYTF; cdr3_nt: TGTGCCAGCAGTTCTTATTTGGCTGGCTACACCTTC
d_call: -; clone_size: -; v_call: TRBV9; j_call: TRBJ2-3; cdr3_aa: CASSVVSRDTQYF; cdr3_nt: TGTGCCAGCAGCGTAGTGTCCAGAGATACGCAGTATTTT
d_call: TRBD2; clone_size: -; v_call: TRBV7-2; j_call: TRBJ2-3; cdr3_aa: CASSSTSGGALGGTQYF; cdr3_nt: TGTGCCAGCAGCTCGACTAGCGGGGGGGCCTTGGGTGGTACGCAGTATTTT
d_call: -; clone_size: -; v_call: TRBV28; j_call: TRBJ2-6; cdr3_aa: CASSRVGSGANVLTF; cdr3_nt: TGTGCCAGCAGCCGCGTTGGCTCTGGGGCCAACGTCCTGACTTTC
d_call: TRBD1; clone_size: -; v_call: TRBV19; j_call: TRBJ1-1; cdr3_aa: CASRPTGVNTEAFF; cdr3_nt: TGTGCCAGTAGACCAACAGGGGTGAACACTGAAGCTTTCTTT
d_call: -; clone_size: -; v_call: TRBV6-5; j_call: TRBJ1-2; cdr3_aa: CASSYAGRNYGYTF; cdr3_nt: TGTGCCAGCAGTTACGCAGGTCGCAACTATGGCTACACCTTC
d_call: -; clone_size: -; v_call: TRBV18; j_call: TRBJ2-1; cdr3_aa: CASSLTGSQSDEQFF; cdr3_nt: TGTGCCAGCTCACTCACAGGGTCGCAAAGTGATGAGCAGTTCTTC
d_call: -; clone_size: -; v_call: TRBV3-1/TRBV3-2; j_call: TRBJ1-4; cdr3_aa: CASSQNPQGLGKLFF; cdr3_nt: TGTGCCAGCAGCCAGAATCCCCAGGGACTGGGAAAACTGTTTTTT
d_call: -; clone_size: -; v_call: TRBV5-1; j_call: TRBJ1-1; cdr3_aa: CASSLETQGKAEAFF; cdr3_nt: TGCGCCAGCAGCTTGGAGACTCAGGGGAAGGCTGAAGCTTTCTTT
d_call: -; clone_size: few; v_call: TRBV12-5; j_call: TRBJ2-2; cdr3_aa: CASAPRGNTGELFF; cdr3_nt: TGTGCTAGTGCCCCAAGAGGGAACACCGGGGAGCTGTTTTTT
d_call: -; clone_size: -; v_call: TRBV7-9; j_call: TRBJ2-6; cdr3_aa: CASSLTLSGANVLTF; cdr3_nt: TGTGCCAGCAGCCTTACTCTCTCTGGGGCCAACGTCCTGACTTTC
d_call: TRBD1; clone_size: -; v_call: TRBV5-4; j_call: TRBJ2-2; cdr3_aa: CASSRPGQGNTGELFF; cdr3_nt: TGTGCCAGCAGCCGACCGGGACAGGGGAACACCGGGGAGCTGTTTTTT
d_call: TRBD2; clone_size: -; v_call: TRBV10-3; j_call: TRBJ2-1; cdr3_aa: CAIRLAGNNEQFF; cdr3_nt: TGTGCCATCAGACTAGCGGGGAACAATGAGCAGTTCTTC
d_call: -; clone_size: -; v_call: TRBV20-1; j_call: TRBJ1-1; cdr3_aa: CSALEFTEAFF; cdr3_nt: TGCAGTGCCCTGGAGTTCACAGAAGCTTTCTTT
d_call: -; clone_size: -; v_call: TRBV7-3; j_call: TRBJ2-5; cdr3_aa: CASSLYLQETQYF; cdr3_nt: TGTGCCAGCAGCTTGTACTTGCAAGAGACCCAGTACTTC
d_call: -; clone_size: -; v_call: TRBV5-5; j_call: TRBJ2-3; cdr3_aa: CASSLEATDTQYF; cdr3_nt: TGTGCCAGCAGCTTGGAAGCTACAGATACGCAGTATTTT
d_call: -; clone_size: many; v_call: TRBV7-2; j_call: TRBJ1-5; cdr3_aa: CASSLVGGRQGQPQHF; cdr3_nt: TGTGCCAGCAGCTTAGTAGGGGGTCGGCAGGGACAGCCCCAGCATTTT
d_call: TRBD1; clone_size: -; v_call: TRBV27; j_call: TRBJ2-4; cdr3_aa: CASSSVGTGVDIQYF; cdr3_nt: TGTGCCAGCAGTTCTGTTGGGACAGGGGTTGACATTCAGTACTTC
d_call: -; clone_size: -; v_call: TRBV19; j_call: TRBJ2-7; cdr3_aa: CASSISQNYEQYF; cdr3_nt: TGTGCCAGTAGTATATCCCAGAACTACGAGCAGTACTTC
d_call: -; clone_size: -; v_call: TRBV7-9; j_call: TRBJ1-1; cdr3_aa: CASSYVLGNTEAFF; cdr3_nt: TGTGCCAGCAGTTACGTGCTGGGCAATACTGAAGCTTTCTTT
d_call: -; clone_size: -; v_call: TRBV30; j_call: TRBJ2-2; cdr3_aa: CAWSVLETELFF; cdr3_nt: TGTGCCTGGAGTGTACTGGAGACGGAGCTGTTTTTT
d_call: -; clone_size: -; v_call: TRBV27; j_call: TRBJ1-4; cdr3_aa: CASTDGEKLFF; cdr3_nt: TGTGCCAGCACCGACGGGGAAAAACTGTTTTTT
d_call: TRBD2; clone_size: once; v_call: TRBV3-1/TRBV3-2; j_call: TRBJ2-3; cdr3_aa: CASSLNKAGANTDTQYF; cdr3_nt: TGTGCCAGCAGCCTTAACAAAGCGGGGGCCAACACAGATACGCAGTATTTT
d_call: TRBD1; clone_size: once; v_call: TRBV9; j_call: TRBJ1-4; cdr3_aa: CASTPEGDSSPSGKLFF; cdr3_nt: TGTGCCAGCACTCCAGAGGGGGACAGTTCCCCCAGTGGAAAACTGTTTTTT
d_call: -; clone_size: -; v_call: TRBV7-2; j_call: TRBJ1-1; cdr3_aa: CASSPSYGVNTEAFF; cdr3_nt: TGTGCCAGCAGCCCTTCCTACGGGGTGAACACTGAAGCTTTCTTT
d_call: -; clone_size: once; v_call: TRBV18; j_call: TRBJ1-5; cdr3_aa: CASSPSGNPNQPQHF; cdr3_nt: TGTGCCAGCTCACCCTCCGGGAACCCCAATCAGCCCCAGCATTTT
d_call: TRBD1; clone_size: -; v_call: TRBV5-6; j_call: TRBJ1-1; cdr3_aa: CASSFGGGEGYEAFF; cdr3_nt: TGTGCCAGCAGCTTTGGAGGGGGCGAGGGGTATGAAGCTTTCTTT
d_call: -; clone_size: -; v_call: TRBV12-3/TRBV12-4; j_call: TRBJ1-1; cdr3_aa: CASSLALETEAFF; cdr3_nt: TGTGCCAGCAGTTTAGCGTTGGAGACTGAAGCTTTCTTT
d_call: -; clone_size: -; v_call: TRBV27; j_call: TRBJ2-5; cdr3_aa: CASSRRKRRQETQYF; cdr3_nt: TGTGCCAGCAGCCGAAGAAAGCGGCGGCAAGAGACCCAGTACTTC
d_call: -; clone_size: -; v_call: TRBV6-1; j_call: TRBJ2-5; cdr3_aa: CASSEVDSGQETQYF; cdr3_nt: TGTGCCAGCAGTGAAGTGGATAGCGGCCAAGAGACCCAGTACTTC
d_call: -; clone_size: -; v_call: TRBV29-1; j_call: TRBJ2-1; cdr3_aa: CSVGKQGTQFF; cdr3_nt: TGCAGCGTTGGAAAACAGGGTACGCAGTTCTTC
d_call: -; clone_size: -; v_call: TRBV27; j_call: TRBJ2-5; cdr3_aa: CASSTPGEAQYF; cdr3_nt: TGTGCCAGCAGTACGCCCGGCGAGGCCCAGTACTTC
d_call: TRBD1; clone_size: -; v_call: TRBV2; j_call: TRBJ2-1; cdr3_aa: CASSFDRGGYNEQFF; cdr3_nt: TGTGCCAGCAGTTTCGACAGGGGTGGCTACAATGAGCAGTTCTTC
d_call: TRBD1; clone_size: -; v_call: TRBV12-3/TRBV12-4; j_call: TRBJ1-2; cdr3_aa: CASLQGAYGYTF; cdr3_nt: TGTGCCAGCTTACAGGGGGCCTATGGCTACACCTTC
d_call: -; clone_size: -; v_call: TRBV6-5; j_call: TRBJ1-3; cdr3_aa: CASSYAGGNTIYF; cdr3_nt: TGTGCCAGCAGTTACGCAGGGGGAAACACCATATATTTT
d_call: TRBD1; clone_size: -; v_call: TRBV6-1; j_call: TRBJ1-5; cdr3_aa: CASSASDRGRRGQPQHF; cdr3_nt: TGTGCCAGCAGTGCCTCGGACAGGGGGCGACGGGGTCAGCCCCAGCATTTT
d_call: -; clone_size: -; v_call: TRBV7-3; j_call: TRBJ1-5; cdr3_aa: CASSLTLREPQHF; cdr3_nt: TGTGCCAGCAGCTTAACCCTCCGAGAGCCCCAGCATTTT
d_call: TRBD1; clone_size: -; v_call: TRBV2; j_call: TRBJ1-2; cdr3_aa: CASSLQGANYGYTF; cdr3_nt: TGTGCCAGCAGTCTCCAGGGGGCTAACTATGGCTACACCTTC
d_call: -; clone_size: -; v_call: TRBV5-5; j_call: TRBJ1-2; cdr3_aa: CASSLGAGYGYTF; cdr3_nt: TGTGCCAGCAGCTTGGGAGCGGGATATGGCTACACCTTC
d_call: TRBD1; clone_size: -; v_call: TRBV5-1; j_call: TRBJ1-2; cdr3_aa: CASSLGDRGGYTF; cdr3_nt: TGCGCCAGCAGCTTGGGAGACAGGGGTGGCTACACCTTC
d_call: -; clone_size: -; v_call: TRBV12-3/TRBV12-4; j_call: TRBJ2-7; cdr3_aa: CASSFSPGYEQYF; cdr3_nt: TGTGCCAGCAGTTTCTCCCCCGGCTACGAGCAGTACTTC
d_call: TRBD2; clone_size: -; v_call: TRBV5-1; j_call: TRBJ2-3; cdr3_aa: CASSFAGGARDTQYF; cdr3_nt: TGCGCCAGCAGCTTTGCGGGGGGGGCAAGAGATACGCAGTATTTT
d_call: TRBD1; clone_size: -; v_call: TRBV3-1/TRBV3-2; j_call: TRBJ1-5; cdr3_aa: CASSLDRSNQPQHF; cdr3_nt: TGTGCCAGCAGCCTGGACAGGTCGAATCAGCCCCAGCATTTT
d_call: TRBD2; clone_size: -; v_call: TRBV14; j_call: TRBJ2-3; cdr3_aa: CASSLTGGRRDTQYF; cdr3_nt: TGTGCCAGCAGCCTGACGGGGGGGCGTCGGGATACGCAGTATTTT
d_call: TRBD2; clone_size: -; v_call: TRBV19; j_call: TRBJ2-3; cdr3_aa: CASSPGLAGGTTDTQYF; cdr3_nt: TGTGCCAGTAGTCCGGGACTAGCGGGGGGGACCACAGATACGCAGTATTTT
d_call: -; clone_size: -; v_call: TRBV5-1; j_call: TRBJ1-1; cdr3_aa: CASSSVGANTEAFF; cdr3_nt: TGCGCCAGCAGCTCGGTGGGAGCGAACACTGAAGCTTTCTTT
d_call: TRBD2; clone_size: -; v_call: TRBV19; j_call: TRBJ2-5; cdr3_aa: CASRGSGGSETQYF; cdr3_nt: TGTGCCAGTAGGGGTAGCGGGGGGTCAGAGACCCAGTACTTC